The text below deals with one T cell receptor beta chain. Antigen unknown. The sample originates from a study of cytotoxic CD8 clonotypes in ibrutinib-treated CLL. The CDR3 has 14 amino acids. Germline-derived CDR1 and CDR2 are MDHEN and SYDVKM. Unmatched junction bases numbered 6, after V lost 5 bases and J lost 5 bases. TCRdb's copy holds only in-frame clones and misses some; the assay was immunoSEQ multiplex PCR. The sample lists some 200,000 clones; just over 70% were seen once. The study's findings and limits: Clonality increased with ibrutinib response but returned toward baseline at progression.

The rearrangement joins TRBV28 to TRBJ2-5; 9 bases line up with TRBD1. The input for sequencing was PBMCs, taken after 12 months of ibrutinib treatment. The sequence was collected from a human donor with chronic lymphocytic leukemia. The CDR3 sequence is CASSGTGSRETQYF. CDR3 nucleotide sequence: TGTGCCAGCAGTGGGACAGGGTCCCGGGAGACCCAGTACTTC.